The subject of this entry is one T cell receptor beta chain. Its target is unknown. The record originates from a study of cytomegalovirus exposure and HLA in healthy donors. Whole-study context: The same platform as the roughly 700 first-cohort repertoires was used for the 120 validation repertoires, a later analysis reported.

General study results and limits: It was 150 to 200 TCR beta chains that were listed as cytomegalovirus-associated.

The donors were part of the 120-subject validation cohort, which stood apart from the roughly 640-subject first cohort. The protocol was immunoSEQ multiplex PCR, while the TCRdb copy is restricted to in-frame clones and leaves out a portion. The sample has tens of thousands of clones; approximately 94% are singletons. Trimming took off 1 base at V and 8 bases at J, with 14 bases between the two ends. This CDR3 spans 14 amino acids. Per germline, CDR1 LNHNV and CDR2 YYDKDF (reference sequence). The receptor was isolated from a young man in good health and CMV-seropositive. The chain couples TRBV15 to TRBJ1-1; D is perhaps TRBD1 (5 bases). The sample was PBMCs. As DNA, the CDR3 is TGTGCCACCAGCAGAGCCCTTTCGGAGGGGGAAGCTTTCTTT. Translated, it gives CATSRALSEGEAFF.